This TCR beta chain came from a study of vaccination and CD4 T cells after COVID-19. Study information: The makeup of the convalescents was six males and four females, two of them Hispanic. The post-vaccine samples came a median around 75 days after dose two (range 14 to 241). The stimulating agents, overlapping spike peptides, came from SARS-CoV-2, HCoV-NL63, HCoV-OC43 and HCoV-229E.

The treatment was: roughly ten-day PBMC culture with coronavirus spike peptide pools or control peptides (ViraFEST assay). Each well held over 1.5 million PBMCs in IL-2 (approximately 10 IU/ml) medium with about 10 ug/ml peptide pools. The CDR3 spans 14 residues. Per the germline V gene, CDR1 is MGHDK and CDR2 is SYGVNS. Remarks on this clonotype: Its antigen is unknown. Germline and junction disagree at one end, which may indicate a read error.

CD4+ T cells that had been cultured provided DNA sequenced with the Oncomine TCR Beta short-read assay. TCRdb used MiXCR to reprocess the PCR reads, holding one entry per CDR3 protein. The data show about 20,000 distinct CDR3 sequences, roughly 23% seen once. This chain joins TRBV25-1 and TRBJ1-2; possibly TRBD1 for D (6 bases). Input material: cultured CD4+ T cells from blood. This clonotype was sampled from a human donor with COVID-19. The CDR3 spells CVSSSRGGGYGYTF. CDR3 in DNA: TGTGTCAGCAGTAGTAGGGGAGGGGGCTATGGCTACACCTTC.